These T cell receptor beta chains were read from a single sample in a study of blood T cell repertoires in COVID-19. Sequenced by immunoSEQ multiplex PCR; TCRdb stores in-frame clones only, minus some. The sample lists roughly 70,000 clones, roughly 87% occurring once. Material for sequencing was peripheral blood. The receptors were gathered from a woman of 80 years or more with acute or convalescent COVID-19. CDR3s include the opening cysteine and the closing phenylalanine or tryptophan.

V: TRBV20-1; J: TRBJ2-3; length: 19; CDR3: CSASSVRTGTSHFYDTQYF
V: TRBV30; J: TRBJ1-5; length: 14; CDR3: CAWPQGQRNQPQHF
V: TRBV5-4; J: TRBJ1-2; length: 14; CDR3: CASSEAGTGLGYTF
V: TRBV10-1; J: TRBJ2-1; length: 15; CDR3: CASNSAGLGNNEQFF
V: TRBV28; J: TRBJ1-1; length: 15; CDR3: CASSLFGQLDTEAFF
V: TRBV9; J: TRBJ2-2; length: 13; CDR3: CASSQITTGELFF
V: TRBV28; J: TRBJ2-7; length: 14; CDR3: CASSLVTDRKEQYF
V: TRBV4-1; J: TRBJ2-2; length: 15; CDR3: CASSQDGLNTGELFF
V: TRBV7-3; J: TRBJ2-2; length: 14; CDR3: CASSLTRDTGELFF
V: TRBV12-3/TRBV12-4; J: TRBJ1-1; length: 13; CDR3: CASSGRVNTEAFF
V: TRBV28; J: TRBJ1-5; length: 16; CDR3: CASSPTQGASNQPQHF
V: TRBV29-1; J: TRBJ2-3; length: 12; CDR3: CSVEVAGDTQYF
V: TRBV24-1; J: TRBJ2-1; length: 15; CDR3: CATSDFGSGTYEQFF
V: TRBV28; J: TRBJ2-1; length: 12; CDR3: CASSSPTGEQFF
V: TRBV19; J: TRBJ1-1; length: 13; CDR3: CASSVRVSTEAFF
V: TRBV4-1; J: TRBJ2-7; length: 15; CDR3: CASRLTSGGSYEQYF
V: TRBV20-1; J: TRBJ2-7; length: 11; CDR3: CSVRAADKQYF
V: TRBV3-1/TRBV3-2; J: TRBJ2-5; length: 14; CDR3: CASSLGQGGQTQYF